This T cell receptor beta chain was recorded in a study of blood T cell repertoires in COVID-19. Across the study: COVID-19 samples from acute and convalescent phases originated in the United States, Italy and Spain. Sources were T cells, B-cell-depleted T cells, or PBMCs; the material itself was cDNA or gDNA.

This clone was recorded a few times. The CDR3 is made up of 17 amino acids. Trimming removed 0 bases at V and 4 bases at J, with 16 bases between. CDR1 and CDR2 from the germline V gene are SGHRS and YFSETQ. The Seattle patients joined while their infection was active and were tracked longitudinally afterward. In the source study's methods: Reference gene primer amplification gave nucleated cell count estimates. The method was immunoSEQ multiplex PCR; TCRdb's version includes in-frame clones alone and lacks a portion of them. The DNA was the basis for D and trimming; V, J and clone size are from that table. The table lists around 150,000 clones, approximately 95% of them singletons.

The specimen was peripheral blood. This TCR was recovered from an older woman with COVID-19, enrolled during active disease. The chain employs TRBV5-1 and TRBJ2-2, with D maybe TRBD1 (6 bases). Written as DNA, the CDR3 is TGCGCCAGCAGCTTGGCGCCCCCGGGACAAAGCACCGGGGAGCTGTTTTTT. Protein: CASSLAPPGQSTGELFF.